The 3 T cell receptor beta chains reported below all come from one sample, sequenced in a study of T cell clonality in common variable immunodeficiency (dated by TCRdb to about 2015). The library was produced with the immunoSEQ multiplex PCR assay. This is the immuneACCESS table as TCRdb keeps it, with only in-frame sequences that have V and J called. A part of the clones is gone; compared with another copy, unresolved V genes explain less than half, and the rest is unexplained. The data for this sample show approximately 40,000 clones, each detected more than once. Over 9.5% of the sample is held by the ten biggest clonotypes. Sequencing input: peripheral blood mononuclear cells. Receptor source: a person aged 18-69 years in good health.

This clone has ten or more counts. The read is 3 residues too short to cover the CDR3 end, so that end is filled in from the germline J gene. The genes are TRBV5-4 and TRBJ1-4; D call uncertain. The CDR3 sequence is 15 residues long. Germline V CDR1 and CDR2: SGHNT, YYREEE (reference sequence). Trimming cost V 0 bases and J 7 bases, with 13 bases left between them. CDR3 region: CASSLVGEESEKLFF. The covered CDR3 bases are TGTGCCAGCAGCTTGGTCGGGGAGGAGAGTGAAAAA.

This clone was found many times. Read coverage stops 3 residues before the CDR3 terminus; the germline J gene supplies the remainder. V is TRBV20-1 and J is TRBJ2-6; D is tentatively TRBD1 or TRBD2 (7 bases each). V shed 5 bases and J shed 0 bases, with 11 bases lying between them. CDR3 size: 15 residues. CDR1 DFQATT and CDR2 SNEGSKA come from the germline V gene (reference sequence). CDR3 bases read: TGCAGTGCTCAGGGGGAGGGCTCTGGGGCCAACGTC. Translation: CSAQGEGSGANV. The full CDR3 sequence reads CSAQGEGSGANVLTF.

The sample holds many counts of this clone. The read gets to within 3 residues of the CDR3 end, and the germline J gene fills in the rest. This chain joins TRBV7-3 and TRBJ2-1; 10 bases fit TRBD2. V was clipped by 5 bases and J by 7 bases; unmatched bases: 11. Per germline, CDR1 SGHTA and CDR2 FQGTGA. This CDR3 contains 16 residues. The CDR3 DNA, read in part, is TGTGCCAGCAGCCCTTGGGGAAGCGGGAGGGCTAATGAG. It encodes CASSPWGSGRANE. The entire CDR3 protein reads CASSPWGSGRANEQFF.